The next 17 T cell receptor beta chains were all read from a single sample in a study of shared clonotypes between healthy human individuals. This table comes from immunoSEQ multiplex PCR, and its TCRdb copy is limited to in-frame clones, with some not included. The top ten hold under 2% of the sample, which has 550,000 to 700,000 clones, around 73% seen once. Sequenced sample: memory CD4+ T cells sorted from blood. Subset indicated: CD45RA-negative fraction. The receptors here all came from a woman between 25 and 40 years old in good health.

This rearrangement joins TRBV11-2 to TRBJ2-5, with D uncertain. This CDR3 region has 12 residues. Germline CDR1 and CDR2: SGHAT and FQNNGV. V gave up 4 bases and J gave up 8 bases, with 11 bases separating them. The CDR3 DNA sequence: TGTGCCAGCAGCTCATGGCCTGAAACCCAGTACTTC. Protein sequence: CASSSWPETQYF.

CDR3 in amino acids: CASSPSVGTDTQYF. As DNA, the CDR3 is TGCGCCAGCAGCCCGAGTGTGGGCACAGATACGCAGTATTTT. The chain couples TRBV5-1 to TRBJ2-3; D not certain. Per germline, CDR1 SGHRS and CDR2 YFSETQ. Trimming removed 4 bases from V and 1 base from J, with 10 bases in between. The CDR3 sequence is 14 residues long.

The chain combines TRBV4-2 with TRBJ1-1; the match to TRBD1 covers 8 bases. Unmatched junction bases numbered 6, after V lost 0 bases and J lost 0 bases. This CDR3 has 17 amino acids. Germline CDR1 is LGHNA and CDR2 is YNFKEQ. The CDR3 DNA reads as TGTGCCAGCAGCCAAGACCCACAGGGGGGGTTGAACACTGAAGCTTTCTTT. This sequence encodes CASSQDPQGGLNTEAFF.

J is TRBJ1-1 and V is TRBV28; 12 bases align to TRBD1. V lost 7 bases to trimming and J lost 4 bases; unmatched junction nucleotides: 4. The CDR3 is made up of 14 amino acids. Germline V CDR1 and CDR2: MDHEN, SYDVKM. Here the CDR3 reads CASIGTGGFTEAFF. CDR3 DNA sequence: TGTGCCAGCATTGGGACAGGGGGCTTCACTGAAGCTTTCTTT.

This clone was counted only a few times. The chain employs TRBV7-2 and TRBJ2-5; 10 bases are a match to TRBD2. Per germline, CDR1 SGHTA and CDR2 FQGNSA. This CDR3 is built from 16 residues. After removal of 6 bases from V and 5 bases from J, the junction contained 12 bases not matched to a gene. The CDR3 is CASRGMALAGMETQYF. CDR3 in DNA: TGTGCCAGCAGGGGCATGGCACTAGCGGGAATGGAGACCCAGTACTTC.

The V call is TRBV28, the J call TRBJ2-1; 13 bases match TRBD2. Germline V CDR1 and CDR2: MDHEN, SYDVKM. With 5 bases clipped from V and 4 bases from J, the junction kept 5 bases outside the gene matches. This CDR3 is built from 16 residues. CDR3 nucleotide sequence: TGTGCCAGCAGTCAGACGACTAGCGGGAGGTACAATGAGCAGTTCTTC. Translated: CASSQTTSGRYNEQFF.

A word on this clone: Within the sample, other DNA sequences also encode this same CDR3. CDR3 loop: CASSISGMNTEAFF. The CDR3 region has the DNA TGTGCCAGTAGTATATCAGGAATGAACACTGAAGCTTTCTTT. The chain joins TRBV19 to TRBJ1-1, with unresolved D. CDR3 length equals 14 residues. V was pared by 2 bases and J by 0 bases, with 7 bases between. In germline, CDR1 is LNHDA, CDR2 SQIVND (reference sequence).

This clone showed up just a few times. This chain connects TRBV2 to TRBJ1-1, with D possibly matching TRBD1 (5 bases). Trimming left V 2 bases short and J 3 bases short, with 7 bases between. Germline V gives CDR1 SNHLY, CDR2 FYNNEI. This CDR3 spans 13 amino acids. The CDR3 sequence is CASSEQGYTEAFF. CDR3 nucleotides: TGTGCCAGCAGTGAACAGGGTTACACTGAAGCTTTCTTT.

This clone was detected a few times. The chain links TRBV30 to TRBJ1-2; D not certain. Trimming shortened V by 4 bases and J by 0 bases, and 9 bases separated the two germline ends. Germline lookup yields CDR1 GTSNPN and CDR2 SVGIG (reference sequence). The CDR3 is 13 amino acids. CDR3 DNA sequence: TGTGCCTGGACACGAAGAGCTAACTATGGCTACACCTTC. Residues: CAWTRRANYGYTF.

The J gene is TRBJ2-7, the V gene TRBV6-4; 8 nucleotides agree with TRBD1. This CDR3 is built from 14 residues. The V gene end was trimmed by 6 bases and the J gene end by 5 bases; junction bases not matched to a gene: 9. The germline CDR1 and CDR2 sequences are MRHNA and SNTAGT. The CDR3 DNA sequence: TGTGCCAGCAGCCCGACAGGGGAAGGTGACGAGCAGTACTTC. Translated: CASSPTGEGDEQYF.

This clone showed up many times. The rearrangement uses TRBV18 and TRBJ2-5; weak D call: TRBD1 (5 bases). The CDR3 runs to 13 residues. Per germline, CDR1 KGHSH and CDR2 LQKENI. V was cut by 4 bases and J by 6 bases, with 12 bases left in between. The CDR3 sequence: CASSLQEIKTQYF. In DNA, the CDR3 is TGTGCCAGCTCACTACAGGAGATAAAGACCCAGTACTTC.

Only one count was recorded for this clone. This rearrangement joins TRBV6-6 to TRBJ2-3; TRBD1 might be the D (5 bases). The germline gives CDR1 MNHNY, CDR2 SVGAGI (reference sequence). The CDR3 extends over 13 amino acids. Trimming removed 5 bases from V and 2 bases from J, with 8 bases in between. The CDR3 region is CASSRQLTDTQYF. The CDR3 DNA sequence: TGTGCCAGCAGTAGACAGCTCACAGATACGCAGTATTTT.

This chain uses TRBV5-6 with TRBJ1-1, with D unclear. V was pared by 0 bases and J by 7 bases, with 7 bases between. The CDR3 extends over 12 amino acids. Germline V gene data show CDR1 as SGHDT and CDR2 as YYEEEE. The CDR3 spells CASSLVQHEAFF. CDR3 sequence (DNA): TGTGCCAGCAGCTTGGTTCAACATGAAGCTTTCTTT.

The rearrangement joins TRBV6-1 to TRBJ1-1; D is unclear. The germline CDR1 and CDR2 sequences are MNHNS and SASEGT. Trimming stripped 1 base from V and 3 bases from J, with 12 bases between. The CDR3 covers 15 residues. CDR3 amino acids: CASSEVPTGDTEAFF. CDR3 DNA sequence: TGTGCCAGCAGTGAAGTCCCGACCGGGGACACTGAAGCTTTCTTT.

This sequence joins TRBV29-1 and TRBJ2-7; 7 positions match TRBD2. Germline V lookup: CDR1 SQVTM, CDR2 ANQGSEA. V trimming: 5 bases; J trimming: 6 bases; junction bases outside the gene matches: 4. This CDR3 contains 11 residues. The CDR3 nucleotides read TGCAGCGTTCTCCTAGCGGTCGAGCAGTACTTC. Amino acids: CSVLLAVEQYF.

The chain couples TRBV6-1 to TRBJ2-3; D is perhaps TRBD2 (6 bases). Between the trimmed V and J ends, which lost 4 bases and 2 bases, there was a span of 13 bases. CDR3 length: 15 amino acids. CDR1 is MNHNS, CDR2 SASEGT, per germline. The CDR3 region has the DNA TGTGCCAGCAGTGGACGGGGCGGGACCACAGATACGCAGTATTTT. Translation gives CASSGRGGTTDTQYF.

J is TRBJ1-5 and V is TRBV25-1; D may be TRBD1 (6 bases). Per the germline V gene, CDR1 is MGHDK and CDR2 is SYGVNS. The CDR3 covers 12 residues. Deletions cut 7 bases from V and 4 bases from J, with 8 bases between. For the CDR3, the DNA is TGTGCCAGCACCAGGGGTAATCAGCCCCAGCATTTT. Encoded protein: CASTRGNQPQHF.